This TCR beta chain was recorded in a study of OX40 agonist ivuxolimab in advanced cancers. Using immunoSEQ multiplex PCR, the repertoire was profiled, and TCRdb retains in-frame clones only, with some absent. The profile shows 60,000 to 65,000 clones, around 93% of them singletons. Trimming shortened V by 2 bases and J by 7 bases, and 12 bases separated the two germline ends. The germline V gene encodes CDR1 LNHDA and CDR2 SQIVND (reference sequence). The CDR3 is made up of 13 amino acids. The chain joins TRBV19 to TRBJ2-7, with D unclear. The receptor comes from an adult with an advanced solid tumor such as melanoma, head and neck, liver or kidney cancer. The sequences come from CD4+ or CD8+ T cells sorted from blood, collected in a trial of the OX40 agonist ivuxolimab. Here the CDR3 reads CASSIPSTREQYF. CDR3 coding DNA: TGTGCCAGTAGTATACCCTCAACGAGGGAGCAGTACTTC. The full variable domain, with the rest looked up from reference TRBV19 and TRBJ2-7, is DGGITQSPKYLFRKEGQNVTLSCEQNLNHDAMYWYRQDPGQGLRLIYYSQIVNDFQKGDIAEGYSVSREKKESFPLTVTSAQKNPTAFYLCASSIPSTREQYFGPGTRLTVT.